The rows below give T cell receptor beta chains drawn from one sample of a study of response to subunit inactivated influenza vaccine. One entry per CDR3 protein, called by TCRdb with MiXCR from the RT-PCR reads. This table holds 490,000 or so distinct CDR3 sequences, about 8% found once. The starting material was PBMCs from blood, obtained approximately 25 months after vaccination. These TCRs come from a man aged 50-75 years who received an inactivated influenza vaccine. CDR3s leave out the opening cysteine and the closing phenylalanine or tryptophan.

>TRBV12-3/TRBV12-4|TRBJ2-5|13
ASSLGRTGGETQY
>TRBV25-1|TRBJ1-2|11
ASSAGANYGYT
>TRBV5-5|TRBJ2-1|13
ASSSAGGIFNEQF
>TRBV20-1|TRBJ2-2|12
SARVQGRTGELF
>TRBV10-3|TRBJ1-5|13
AISESGGENQPQH
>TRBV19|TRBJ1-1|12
ASSIRTGDTEAF
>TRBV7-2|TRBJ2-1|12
ATRRDRGQNEQF
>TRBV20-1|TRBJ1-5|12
SAGGATGNQPQH
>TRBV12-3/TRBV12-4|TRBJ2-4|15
ASSSTSLAGGGDIQY
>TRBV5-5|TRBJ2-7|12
ASSTGTYSYEQY
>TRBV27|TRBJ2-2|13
ASSLQGRGTGELF
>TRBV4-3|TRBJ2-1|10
ASSQDPNEQF
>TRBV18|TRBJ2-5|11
ASSPRAQETQY
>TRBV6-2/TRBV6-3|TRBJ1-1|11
ASRTDRGTEAF
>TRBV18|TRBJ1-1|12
ASSPVQRNTEAF
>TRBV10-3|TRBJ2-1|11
AIAGTGLNEQF
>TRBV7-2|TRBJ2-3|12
ASSLAGLTDTQY
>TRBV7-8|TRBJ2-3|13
ASSLDGRSADTQY
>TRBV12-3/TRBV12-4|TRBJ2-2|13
ASSPMGANTGELF
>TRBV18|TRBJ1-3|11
ASSTDGRVAIY
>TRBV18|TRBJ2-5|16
ASSPIGMGQTVQETQY
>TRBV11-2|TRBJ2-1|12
ASSFNSGGHEQF
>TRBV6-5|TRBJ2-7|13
ASSYIQGRRVEQY
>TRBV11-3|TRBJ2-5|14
ASSPGGLASSETQY
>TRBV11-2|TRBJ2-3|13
ASSFVPGLSDTQY
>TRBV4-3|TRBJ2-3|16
ASSQVLPAGTSTDTQY
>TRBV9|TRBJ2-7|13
ASSAGTFRSYEQY
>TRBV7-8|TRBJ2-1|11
ASSFYASDEQF
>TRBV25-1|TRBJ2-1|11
ASSPGIYNEQF
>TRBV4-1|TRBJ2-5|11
ASSQARGETQY
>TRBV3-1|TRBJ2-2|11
ASSHRMGPELF
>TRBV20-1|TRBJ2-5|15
SARTGTSGGHIKTQY
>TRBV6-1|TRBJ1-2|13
ASRPSTAVAYGYT
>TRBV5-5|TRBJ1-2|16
ASSLAGSGPSFGYGYT
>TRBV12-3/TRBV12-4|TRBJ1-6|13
ASSLGGFPNSPLH
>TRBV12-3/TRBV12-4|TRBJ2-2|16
ASSFGQYGSSFTGELF
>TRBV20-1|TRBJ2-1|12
SAQRGGPYNQQF
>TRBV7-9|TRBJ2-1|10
ASSLADPRRF
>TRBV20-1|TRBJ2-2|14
SVSGSLAGVVGELF
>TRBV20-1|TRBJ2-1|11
SAAGTGYNEQF
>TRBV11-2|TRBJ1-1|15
ASSLDPSAPDRTFAF
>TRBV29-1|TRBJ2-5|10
SGGRQQETQY
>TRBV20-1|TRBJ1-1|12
SALDAGNSAEAF
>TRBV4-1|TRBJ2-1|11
ASSPDRLNEQF
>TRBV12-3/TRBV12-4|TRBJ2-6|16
ASSPRPNRGTGANVLT
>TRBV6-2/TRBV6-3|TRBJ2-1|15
ASSSIRGLGPGNEQF
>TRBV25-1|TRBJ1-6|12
ASRDRGYNSPLH
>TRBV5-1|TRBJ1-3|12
ASSGPTSGNTIY
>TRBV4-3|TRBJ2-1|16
ASSQDPGTGITYNEQF
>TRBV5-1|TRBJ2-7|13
ASSLSTGPSYEQY
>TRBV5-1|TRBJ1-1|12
ASSLDGQSTEAF
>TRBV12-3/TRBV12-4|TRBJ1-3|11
ASSKTSGNTIY
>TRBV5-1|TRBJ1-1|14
ASSLLSPGGNTEAF
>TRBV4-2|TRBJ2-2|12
ASSQGQGSGELF
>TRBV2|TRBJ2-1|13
ASRTGGGSYNEQF
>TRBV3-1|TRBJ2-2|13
ASSLSGGATGELF
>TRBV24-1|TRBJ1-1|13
ATSDPSRGGTEAF
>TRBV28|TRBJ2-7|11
ASFASGGYEQY
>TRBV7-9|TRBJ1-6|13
ASSLDWDRGSPLH